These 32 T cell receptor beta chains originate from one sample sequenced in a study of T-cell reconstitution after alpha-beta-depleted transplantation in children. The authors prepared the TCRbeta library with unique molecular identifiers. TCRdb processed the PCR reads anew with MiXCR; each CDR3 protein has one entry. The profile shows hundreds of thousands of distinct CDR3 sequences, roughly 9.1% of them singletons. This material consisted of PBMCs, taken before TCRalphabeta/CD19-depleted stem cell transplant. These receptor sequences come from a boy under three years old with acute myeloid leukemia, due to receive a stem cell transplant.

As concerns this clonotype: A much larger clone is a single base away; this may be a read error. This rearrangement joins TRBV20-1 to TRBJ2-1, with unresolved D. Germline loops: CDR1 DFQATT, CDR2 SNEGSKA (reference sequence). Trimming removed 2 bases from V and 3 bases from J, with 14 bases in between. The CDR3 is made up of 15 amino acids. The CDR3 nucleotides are TGCAGTGCTAGATCCCCGCCCGCGGACTACAATGAGCAGTTCTTC. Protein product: CSARSPPADYNEQFF.

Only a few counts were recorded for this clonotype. In nucleotides, the CDR3 is TGCAGTGCTAGAGATTTGACTCCTCCCTACAATGAGCAGTTCTTC. It specifies CSARDLTPPYNEQFF. The chain couples TRBV20-1 to TRBJ2-1; D gene unclear. This CDR3 has 15 amino acids. Trimming took 0 bases from V and 2 from J, leaving 11 bases between them. The germline V gene has CDR1 DFQATT and CDR2 SNEGSKA (reference sequence).

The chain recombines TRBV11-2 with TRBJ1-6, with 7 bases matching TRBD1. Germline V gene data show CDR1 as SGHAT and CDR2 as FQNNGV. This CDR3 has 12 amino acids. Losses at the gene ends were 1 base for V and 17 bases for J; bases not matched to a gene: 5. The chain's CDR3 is CASSLGQGVVHF. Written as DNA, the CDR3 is TGTGCCAGCAGCTTAGGGCAGGGGGTAGTCCACTTT. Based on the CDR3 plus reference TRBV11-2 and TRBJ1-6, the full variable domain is EAGVAQSPRYKIIEKRQSVAFWCNPISGHATLYWYQQILGQGPKLLIQFQNNGVVDDSQLPKDRFSAERLKGVDSTLKIQPAKLEDSAVYLCASSLGQGVVHFGNGTRLTVT.

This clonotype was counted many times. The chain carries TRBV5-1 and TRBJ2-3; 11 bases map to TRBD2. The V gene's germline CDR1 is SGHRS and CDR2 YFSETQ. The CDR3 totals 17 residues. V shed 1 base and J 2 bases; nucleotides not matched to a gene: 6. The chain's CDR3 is CASSLWGTSGNTDTQYF. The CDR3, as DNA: TGCGCCAGCAGCTTGTGGGGGACTAGCGGAAACACAGATACGCAGTATTTT.

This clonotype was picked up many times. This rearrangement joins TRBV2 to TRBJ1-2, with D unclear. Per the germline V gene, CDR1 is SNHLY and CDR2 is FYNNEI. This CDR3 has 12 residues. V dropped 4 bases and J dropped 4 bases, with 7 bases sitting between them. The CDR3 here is CASSGTAYGYTF. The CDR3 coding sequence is TGTGCCAGCAGTGGCACAGCCTATGGCTACACCTTC.

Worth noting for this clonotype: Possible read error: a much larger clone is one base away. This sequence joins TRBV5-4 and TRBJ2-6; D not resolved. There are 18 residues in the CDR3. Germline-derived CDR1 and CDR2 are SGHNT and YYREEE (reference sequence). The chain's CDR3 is CARSFGQLIFSGANVLTF. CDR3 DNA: TGTGCCAGGAGCTTTGGGCAGCTGATATTCTCTGGGGCCAACGTCCTGACTTTC.

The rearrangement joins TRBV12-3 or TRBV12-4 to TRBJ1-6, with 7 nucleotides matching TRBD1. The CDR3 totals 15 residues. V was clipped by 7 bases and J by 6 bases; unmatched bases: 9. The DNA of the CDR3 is TGTGCCAGCAAGGGACAGCCCGGCCGTAATTCACCCCTCCACTTT. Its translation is CASKGQPGRNSPLHF.

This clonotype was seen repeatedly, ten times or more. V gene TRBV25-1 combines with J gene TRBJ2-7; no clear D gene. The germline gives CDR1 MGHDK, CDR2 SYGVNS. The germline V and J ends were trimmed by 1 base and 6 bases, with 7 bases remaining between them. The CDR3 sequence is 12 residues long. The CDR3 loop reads CASSESAGEQYF. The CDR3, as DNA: TGTGCCAGCAGTGAATCGGCAGGCGAGCAGTACTTC.

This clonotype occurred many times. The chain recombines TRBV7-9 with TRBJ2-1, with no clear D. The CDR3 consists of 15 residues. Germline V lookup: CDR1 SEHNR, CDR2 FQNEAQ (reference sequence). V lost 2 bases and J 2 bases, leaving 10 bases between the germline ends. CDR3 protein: CASSLLERPYNEQFF. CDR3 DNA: TGTGCCAGCAGCTTACTAGAACGGCCCTACAATGAGCAGTTCTTC.

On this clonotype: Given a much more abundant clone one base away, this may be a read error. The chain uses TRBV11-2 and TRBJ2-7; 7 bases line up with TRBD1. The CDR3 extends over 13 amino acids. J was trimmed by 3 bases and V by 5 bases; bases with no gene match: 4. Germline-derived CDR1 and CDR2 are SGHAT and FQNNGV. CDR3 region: CASSRAGGYEQYV. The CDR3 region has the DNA TGTGCCAGCAGCCGGGCAGGGGGCTACGAGCAGTACGTC.

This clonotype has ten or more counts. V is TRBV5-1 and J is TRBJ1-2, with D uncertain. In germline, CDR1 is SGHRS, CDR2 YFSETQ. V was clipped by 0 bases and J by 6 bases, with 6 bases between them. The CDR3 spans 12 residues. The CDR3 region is CASSLGGHGYTF. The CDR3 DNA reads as TGCGCCAGCAGCTTGGGAGGCCATGGCTACACCTTC.

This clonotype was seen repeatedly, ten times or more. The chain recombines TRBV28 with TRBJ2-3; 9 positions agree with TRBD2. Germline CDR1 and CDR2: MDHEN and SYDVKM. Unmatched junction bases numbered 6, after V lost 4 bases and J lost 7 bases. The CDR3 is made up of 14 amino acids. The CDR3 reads CASSSGGGAYTQYF. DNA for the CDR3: TGTGCCAGCAGTTCCGGCGGGGGGGCGTATACGCAGTATTTT.

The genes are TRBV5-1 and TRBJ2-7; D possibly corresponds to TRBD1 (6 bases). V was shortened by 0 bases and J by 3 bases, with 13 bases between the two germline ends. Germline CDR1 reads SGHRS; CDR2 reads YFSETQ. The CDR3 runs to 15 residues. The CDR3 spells CASSLAPLDSYEQYF. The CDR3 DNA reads TGCGCCAGCAGCTTGGCCCCTCTGGACAGCTACGAGCAGTACTTC.

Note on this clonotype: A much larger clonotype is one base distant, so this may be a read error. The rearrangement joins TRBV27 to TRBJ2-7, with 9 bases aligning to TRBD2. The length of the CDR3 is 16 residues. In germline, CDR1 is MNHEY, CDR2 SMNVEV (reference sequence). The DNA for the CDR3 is TGTGCCAGCAGTTTAAAGACTAGCGGCCTATTCTACAAGCAGTACTTC. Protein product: CASSLKTSGLFYKQYF.

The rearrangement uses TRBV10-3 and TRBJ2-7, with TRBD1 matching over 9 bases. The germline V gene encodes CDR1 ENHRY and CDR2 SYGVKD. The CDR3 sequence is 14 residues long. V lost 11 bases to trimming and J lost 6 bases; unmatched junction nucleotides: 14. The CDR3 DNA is TGTGCCGCCCACCGGGACAGGGAATCGGGCGAGCAGTACTTC. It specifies CAAHRDRESGEQYF.

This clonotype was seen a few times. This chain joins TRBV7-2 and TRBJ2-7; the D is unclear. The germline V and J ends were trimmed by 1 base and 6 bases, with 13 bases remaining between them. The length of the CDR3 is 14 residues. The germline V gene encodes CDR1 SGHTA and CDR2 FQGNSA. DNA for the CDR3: TGTGCCAGCAGCTTAGTCCCTCCCTTAGGCGAGCAGTACTTC. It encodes CASSLVPPLGEQYF.

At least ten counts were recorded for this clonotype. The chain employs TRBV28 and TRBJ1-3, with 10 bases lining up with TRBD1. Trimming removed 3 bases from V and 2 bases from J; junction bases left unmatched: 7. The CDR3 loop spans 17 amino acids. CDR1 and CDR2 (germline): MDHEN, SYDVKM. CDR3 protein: CASSFLTGGSAGNTIYF. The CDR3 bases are TGTGCCAGCAGTTTTCTGACAGGGGGCTCGGCTGGAAACACCATATATTTT. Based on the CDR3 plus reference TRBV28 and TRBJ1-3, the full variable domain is DVKVTQSSRYLVKRTGEKVFLECVQDMDHENMFWYRQDPGLGLRLIYFSYDVKMKEKGDIPEGYSVSREKKERFSLILESASTNQTSMYLCASSFLTGGSAGNTIYFGEGSWLTVV.

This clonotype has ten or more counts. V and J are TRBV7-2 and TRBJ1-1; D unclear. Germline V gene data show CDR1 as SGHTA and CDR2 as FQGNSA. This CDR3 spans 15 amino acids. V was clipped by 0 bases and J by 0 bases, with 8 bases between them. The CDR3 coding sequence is TGTGCCAGCAGCTTAGCCACGGTTGTGAACACTGAAGCTTTCTTT. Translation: CASSLATVVNTEAFF.

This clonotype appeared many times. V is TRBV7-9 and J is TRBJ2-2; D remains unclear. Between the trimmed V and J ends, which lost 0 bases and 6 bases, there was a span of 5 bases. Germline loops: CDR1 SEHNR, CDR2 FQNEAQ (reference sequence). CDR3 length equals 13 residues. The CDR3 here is CASSLAKSGELFF. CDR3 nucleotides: TGTGCCAGCAGCTTAGCGAAATCCGGGGAGCTGTTTTTT.

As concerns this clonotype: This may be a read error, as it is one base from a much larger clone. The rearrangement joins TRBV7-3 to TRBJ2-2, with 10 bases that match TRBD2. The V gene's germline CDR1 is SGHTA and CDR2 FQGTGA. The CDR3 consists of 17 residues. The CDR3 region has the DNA TGTGCCAGCAGCTCCCCTAGCGGGAGTACGAACACCGGGGAGCAGTTTTTT. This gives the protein CASSSPSGSTNTGEQFF. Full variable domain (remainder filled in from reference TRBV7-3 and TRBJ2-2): GAGVSQTPSNKVTEKGKYVELRCDPISGHTALYWYRQSLGQGPEFLIYFQGTGAADDSGLPNDRFFAVRPEGSVSTLKIQRTERGDSAVYLCASSSPSGSTNTGEQFFGEGSRLTVL.

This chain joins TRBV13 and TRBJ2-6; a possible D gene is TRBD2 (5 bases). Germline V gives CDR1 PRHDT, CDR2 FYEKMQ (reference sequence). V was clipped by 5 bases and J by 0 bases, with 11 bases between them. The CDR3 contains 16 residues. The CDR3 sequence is CASSQDWGSGANVLTF. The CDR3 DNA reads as TGTGCCAGCAGCCAGGACTGGGGCTCTGGGGCCAACGTCCTGACTTTC. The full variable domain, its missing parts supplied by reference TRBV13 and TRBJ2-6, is AAGVIQSPRHLIKEKRETATLKCYPIPRHDTVYWYQQGPGQDPQFLISFYEKMQSDKGSIPDRFSAQQFSDYHSELNMSSLELGDSALYFCASSQDWGSGANVLTFGAGSRLTVL.

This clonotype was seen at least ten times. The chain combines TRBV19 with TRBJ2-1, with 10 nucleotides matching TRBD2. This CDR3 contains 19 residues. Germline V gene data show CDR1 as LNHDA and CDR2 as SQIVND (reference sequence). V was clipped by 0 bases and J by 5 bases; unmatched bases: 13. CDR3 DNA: TGTGCCAGTAGTATAGACGGGTTTGACGGACTAGCGGAAGACAATGAGCAGTTCTTC. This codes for CASSIDGFDGLAEDNEQFF.

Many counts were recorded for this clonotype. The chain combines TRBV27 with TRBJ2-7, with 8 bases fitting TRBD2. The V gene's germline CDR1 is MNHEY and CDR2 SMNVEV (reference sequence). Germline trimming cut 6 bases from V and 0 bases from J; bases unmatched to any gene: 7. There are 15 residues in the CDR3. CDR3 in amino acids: CASSISGTSSYEQYF. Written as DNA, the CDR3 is TGTGCCAGCAGCATTAGCGGGACGAGCTCCTACGAGCAGTACTTC.

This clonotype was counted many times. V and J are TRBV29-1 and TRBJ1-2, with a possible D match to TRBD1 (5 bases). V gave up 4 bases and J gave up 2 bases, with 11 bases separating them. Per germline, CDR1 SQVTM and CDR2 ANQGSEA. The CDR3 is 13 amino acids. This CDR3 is CSVAGKLNYGYTF. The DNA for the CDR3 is TGCAGCGTTGCAGGGAAGTTAAACTATGGCTACACCTTC. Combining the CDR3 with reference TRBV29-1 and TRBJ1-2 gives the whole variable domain SAVISQKPSRDICQRGTSLTIQCQVDSQVTMMFWYRQQPGQSLTLIATANQGSEATYESGFVIDKFPISRPNLTFSTLTVSNMSPEDSSIYLCSVAGKLNYGYTFGSGTRLTVV.

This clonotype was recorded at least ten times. CDR3 DNA: TGTGCCAGCAGTTTAAGAGGAGAGAAGCTCGAGCAGTACTTC. Amino acid sequence: CASSLRGEKLEQYF. The chain is built from TRBV12-3 or TRBV12-4 and TRBJ2-7; D not certain. The germline V and J ends were trimmed by 2 bases and 6 bases, with 14 bases remaining between them. This CDR3 comprises 14 residues.

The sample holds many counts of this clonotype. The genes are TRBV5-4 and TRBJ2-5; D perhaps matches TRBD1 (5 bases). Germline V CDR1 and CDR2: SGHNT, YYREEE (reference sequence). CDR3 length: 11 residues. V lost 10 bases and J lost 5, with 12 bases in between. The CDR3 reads CAFTKGETQYF. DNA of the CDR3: TGTGCCTTCACTAAGGGGGAGACCCAGTACTTC.

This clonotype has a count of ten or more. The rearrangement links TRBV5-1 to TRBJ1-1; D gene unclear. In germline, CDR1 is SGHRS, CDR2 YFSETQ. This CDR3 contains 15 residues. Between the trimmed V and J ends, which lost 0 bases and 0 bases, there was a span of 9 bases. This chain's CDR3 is CASSLGGGLNTEAFF. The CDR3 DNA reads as TGCGCCAGCAGCTTGGGGGGAGGCCTGAACACTGAAGCTTTCTTT.

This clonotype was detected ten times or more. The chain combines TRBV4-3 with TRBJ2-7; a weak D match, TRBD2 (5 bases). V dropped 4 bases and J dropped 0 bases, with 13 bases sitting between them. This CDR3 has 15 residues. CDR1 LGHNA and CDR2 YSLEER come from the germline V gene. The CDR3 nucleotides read TGCGCCAGCAGCCTAACAAAGAGGGCCTCCTACGAGCAGTACTTC. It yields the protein CASSLTKRASYEQYF.

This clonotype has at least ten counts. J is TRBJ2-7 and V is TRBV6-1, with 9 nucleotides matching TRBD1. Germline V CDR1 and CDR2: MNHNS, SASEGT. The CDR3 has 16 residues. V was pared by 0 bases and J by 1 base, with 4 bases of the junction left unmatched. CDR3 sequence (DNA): TGTGCCAGCAGTGAAGCCCCCGGGACAGGGTCCTACGAGCAGTACTTC. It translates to CASSEAPGTGSYEQYF.

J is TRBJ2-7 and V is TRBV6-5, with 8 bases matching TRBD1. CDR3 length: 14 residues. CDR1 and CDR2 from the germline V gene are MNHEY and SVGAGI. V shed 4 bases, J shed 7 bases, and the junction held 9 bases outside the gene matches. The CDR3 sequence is CASSFGQGRGEQYF. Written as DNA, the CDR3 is TGTGCCAGCAGTTTCGGACAGGGTCGGGGGGAGCAGTACTTC.

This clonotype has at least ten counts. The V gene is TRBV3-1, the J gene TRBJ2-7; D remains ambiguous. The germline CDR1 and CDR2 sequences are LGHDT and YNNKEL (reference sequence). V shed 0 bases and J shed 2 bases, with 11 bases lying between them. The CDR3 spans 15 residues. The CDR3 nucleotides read TGTGCCAGCAGCCAAGAAGCGTATCCAACCTACGAGCAGTACTTC. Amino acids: CASSQEAYPTYEQYF.

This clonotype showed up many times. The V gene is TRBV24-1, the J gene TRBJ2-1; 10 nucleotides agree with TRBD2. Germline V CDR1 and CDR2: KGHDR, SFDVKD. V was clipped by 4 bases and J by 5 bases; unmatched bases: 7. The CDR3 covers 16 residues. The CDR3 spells CATSDPSGRADNEQFF. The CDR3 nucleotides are TGTGCCACCAGTGACCCGAGCGGGAGGGCCGACAATGAGCAGTTCTTC.